The 9 T cell receptor beta chains listed next were all sequenced from one sample in a study of T cells in Graves' hyperthyroidism and ophthalmopathy. TCR beta CDR3 regions were amplified from RNA. HTBI primers drove first-round RT-PCR of the TCR CDR3. TCRdb reprocessed the multiplex PCR reads with MiXCR, giving one entry per CDR3 protein. Among around 300,000 distinct CDR3 sequences listed, approximately 15% were seen once. Sequencing was carried out using blood. The source of these receptors is a woman aged 30 to 39 with Graves' hyperthyroidism.

Ten or more counts support this clonotype. The chain links TRBV28 to TRBJ2-2; no definite D call. Trimming took 5 bases from V and 6 from J, leaving 10 bases between them. Looked up from germline, CDR1 is MDHEN and CDR2 is SYDVKM. This CDR3 has 13 residues. The CDR3 region has the DNA TGTGCCAGCAGTCTGTACTCCGCCGGGGAGCTGTTTTTT. It specifies CASSLYSAGELFF.

This clonotype has ten or more counts. The chain recombines TRBV12-3 or TRBV12-4 with TRBJ2-7; TRBD2 agrees at 11 bases. The CDR3 runs 14 residues. The J segment lost 2 bases and the V segment lost 5 bases, leaving 2 bases of the junction unmatched. CDR3 sequence: CASSTSGGPYEQYF. In nucleotides, the CDR3 is TGTGCCAGCAGTACTAGCGGGGGACCCTACGAGCAGTACTTC.

This clonotype has at least ten counts. V usage is TRBV2 and J usage is TRBJ2-7; D remains unclear. Trimming removed 8 bases from V and 5 bases from J, with 19 bases in between. Germline V gene lookup returns CDR1 SNHLY and CDR2 FYNNEI. CDR3 size: 14 residues. The CDR3 DNA follows: TGTGCCAGCGCGACCGGAAGGGAAACCCACGAGCAGTACTTC. This sequence encodes CASATGRETHEQYF. Full variable domain (remainder filled in from reference TRBV2 and TRBJ2-7): EPEVTQTPSHQVTQMGQEVILRCVPISNHLYFYWYRQILGQKVEFLVSFYNNEISEKSEIFDDQFSVERPDGSNFTLKIRSTKLEDSAMYFCASATGRETHEQYFGPGTRLTVT.

Notes on this clonotype: This may come from a read error, since a much larger clone is one base off. This rearrangement joins TRBV6-5 to TRBJ1-5; 8 bases fit TRBD1. V gave up 3 bases and J gave up 0 bases; unmatched junction bases: 13. Germline V gives CDR1 MNHEY, CDR2 SVGAGI. The CDR3 spans 19 residues. The CDR3 DNA reads as TGTGCCAGCAGTTATGGAACCGGGACAGGACGTTCTAGCAATCAGCCCCAGCATTTT. Amino acids: CASSYGTGTGRSSNQPQHF.

This clonotype was counted between two and nine times. This sequence joins TRBV20-1 and TRBJ2-3, with TRBD2 matching 13 bases. Germline trimming cut 5 bases from V and 3 bases from J; bases unmatched to any gene: 5. The CDR3 has 15 amino acids. Germline V lookup: CDR1 DFQATT, CDR2 SNEGSKA (reference sequence). Written as DNA, the CDR3 is TGCAGTGCTTTTAGGACTAGCGGGAGAACAGATACGCAGTATTTT. This gives the protein CSAFRTSGRTDTQYF.

The chain recombines TRBV9 with TRBJ1-1; D gene ambiguous. Germline-derived CDR1 and CDR2 are SGDLS and YYNGEE. V lost 1 base and J lost 0, with 10 bases in between. The CDR3 is made up of 15 amino acids. The CDR3, as DNA: TGTGCCAGCAGCGTATCCGGTGGGGTGAACACTGAAGCTTTCTTT. It encodes CASSVSGGVNTEAFF.

The V and J genes are TRBV7-9 and TRBJ2-5; D might be TRBD1 (6 bases). The V end was cut by 5 bases, the J end by 3 bases, with 16 bases between. CDR1 and CDR2 from the germline V gene are SEHNR and FQNEAQ (reference sequence). This CDR3 spans 15 amino acids. CDR3 loop: CASSTLWGQKETQYF. The CDR3 DNA follows: TGTGCCAGCAGCACTCTCTGGGGGCAGAAAGAGACCCAGTACTTC.

This clonotype has a handful of counts. The gene calls are TRBV9 and TRBJ1-5, with TRBD1 identical over 7 bases. V shed 4 bases, J shed 7 bases, and the junction held 8 bases outside the gene matches. CDR1 and CDR2 (germline): SGDLS, YYNGEE. The CDR3 covers 14 residues. Here the CDR3 DNA reads TGTGCCAGCAGCCAACATACAGGGGTCCAGCCCCAGCATTTT. Protein: CASSQHTGVQPQHF.

The chain combines TRBV20-1 with TRBJ2-2; D possibly matches TRBD1 or TRBD2 (5 bases each). V was trimmed by 6 bases and J by 7 bases, leaving 9 bases between them. CDR1 DFQATT and CDR2 SNEGSKA come from the germline V gene (reference sequence). There are 11 residues in the CDR3. This CDR3 is CSAGDSGELFF. The CDR3 bases are TGCAGTGCGGGAGACAGCGGGGAGCTGTTTTTT.